Listed below are T cell receptor beta chains from one sample, sequenced in a study of blood T cell repertoires in COVID-19. Only in-frame clones appear in the TCRdb table, and some are missing; sequencing was by immunoSEQ multiplex PCR. Of around 130,000 clones in the sample, about four fifths were seen once. Input material: PBMCs or T cells enriched from blood (not recorded which). The receptor set was obtained from a man aged 25-40 years who had recovered from COVID-19. CDR3s include the opening cysteine and the closing phenylalanine or tryptophan. The order of the fields is clone size, J gene, D gene, V gene, CDR3 DNA, CDR3 protein. A D gene is named only where the DNA matches it firmly. A clone size is listed for some rows: how often the clone was seen (once, few, many), or a class if it is expanded.

NA	TRBJ1-1	TRBD1	TRBV2	TGTGCCAGCAGTGACGGGCAGGGGGTCTCGAACACTGAAGCTTTCTTT	CASSDGQGVSNTEAFF
NA	TRBJ1-3	NA	TRBV3-1/TRBV3-2	TGTGCCAGCAGCCAAGATAATTTGGGAGTTGGAAACACCATATATTTT	CASSQDNLGVGNTIYF
many	TRBJ1-1	NA	TRBV2	TGTGCCAGCAGTATCTGGCCTAACACTGAAGCTTTCTTT	CASSIWPNTEAFF
NA	TRBJ2-7	TRBD2	TRBV19	TGTGCCAGTAGTCCCTCAAGCGGGAGGATTTTCGAGCAGTACTTC	CASSPSSGRIFEQYF
few	TRBJ2-3	TRBD2	TRBV5-1	TGCGCCAGCAGCCCGGAACTAGCGGCGTTCAGCACAGATACGCAGTATTTT	CASSPELAAFSTDTQYF
NA	TRBJ2-3	NA	TRBV11-2	TGTGCCAGCACCGGAAGGACAGTCACAGATACGCAGTATTTT	CASTGRTVTDTQYF
NA	TRBJ2-4	NA	TRBV11-1	TGTGCCAGCAGCTTAGGTACGGGACAAGCAAACATTCAGTACTTC	CASSLGTGQANIQYF
once	TRBJ2-7	NA	TRBV10-3	TGTGCCATCTGGACGTCCCAGGCCGGCGGGGAGCAGTACTTC	CAIWTSQAGGEQYF
NA	TRBJ2-4	TRBD1	TRBV3-1/TRBV3-2	TGTGCCAGCAGCCAAGGGACAGGGAAAAACATTCAGTACTTC	CASSQGTGKNIQYF
NA	TRBJ2-1	TRBD2	TRBV7-9	TGTGCCAGCAGCTTTGGAGCGGGAGTTGGCAATGAGCAGTTCTTC	CASSFGAGVGNEQFF
NA	TRBJ2-2	TRBD1	TRBV6-5	TGTGCCAGCAGTTCGACAGGGACGGACACCGGGGAGCTGTTTTTT	CASSSTGTDTGELFF
NA	TRBJ2-1	NA	TRBV24-1	TGTGCCACCCCGCGGCGGGGACAGAATTACAATGAGCAGTTCTTC	CATPRRGQNYNEQFF
NA	TRBJ1-1	TRBD1	TRBV18	TGTGCCAGCTCACTCTCTCCGGGACAGGTCACTGAAGCTTTCTTT	CASSLSPGQVTEAFF
NA	TRBJ2-3	NA	TRBV29-1	TGCAGCGTTGTTCAGGGGAGCGGGAATACGCAGTATTTT	CSVVQGSGNTQYF
NA	TRBJ1-4	NA	TRBV7-2	TGTGCCAGCAGCTTATCGGCAGGGGTCACTAATGAAAAACTGTTTTTT	CASSLSAGVTNEKLFF
NA	TRBJ1-1	TRBD1	TRBV3-1/TRBV3-2	TGTGCCAGCAGCCAAGGGGACAGGGCCATGAACACTGAAGCTTTCTTT	CASSQGDRAMNTEAFF
few	TRBJ2-1	TRBD2	TRBV6-5	TGTGCCAGCAGTTACGAGGGCGGGAGGGCCGTGGATGAGCAGTTCTTC	CASSYEGGRAVDEQFF
NA	TRBJ1-5	TRBD1	TRBV18	TGTGCCAGCTCAGAAAACAGGGGGCGGGATCAGCCCCAGCATTTT	CASSENRGRDQPQHF
NA	TRBJ2-5	TRBD2	TRBV18	TGTGCCAGCTCACCACCGGCTGTAGCGGGGGGGCTAAAATCGTCCCAGTACTTC	CASSPPAVAGGLKSSQYF